The entry that follows covers one TCR beta chain sequence. Its antigen is unidentified. The DNA ends 3 residues before the CDR3 does, and the rest of the CDR3 is filled in from the germline J gene. The sample is drawn from a study of T cells in women clearing cervical HPV infection. Study background: Control women cleared a single incident HPV16 infection within 12 months. Case blood was drawn when the lesion was first found; control blood after infection became undetectable. Study findings and constraints: Cases carried less TRBV6-7 than controls: approximately 0.1% versus 0.16%.

In germline, CDR1 is SNHLY, CDR2 FYNNEI. Trimming took 7 bases from V and 7 from J, leaving 14 bases between them. The CDR3 runs 13 residues. Generated by immunoSEQ multiplex PCR, the TCRdb table keeps only in-frame clones and is missing some. This sample's table has around 15,000 clones. The sequenced sample was blood buffy coat. The J gene is TRBJ1-5, the V gene TRBV2; possibly TRBD1 for D (6 bases). The sequence derives from a woman between 18 and 69 years old with a cervical HPV16 infection that either progressed to CIN3+ or cleared (not recorded which). The DNA read from the CDR3 is TGTGCCAGCACTTCCGAGGGGGAACAGCCC. It is translated as CASTSEGEQP. The whole CDR3 protein is CASTSEGEQPQHF.